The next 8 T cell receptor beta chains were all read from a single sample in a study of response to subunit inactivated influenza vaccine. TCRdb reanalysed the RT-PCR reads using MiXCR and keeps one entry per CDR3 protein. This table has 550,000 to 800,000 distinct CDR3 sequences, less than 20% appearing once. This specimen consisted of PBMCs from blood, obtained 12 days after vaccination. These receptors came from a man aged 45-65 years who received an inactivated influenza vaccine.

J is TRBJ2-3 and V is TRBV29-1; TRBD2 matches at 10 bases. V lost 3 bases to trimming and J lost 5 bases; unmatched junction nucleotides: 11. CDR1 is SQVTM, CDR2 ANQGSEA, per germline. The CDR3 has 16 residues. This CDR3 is CSVEARGTSAGDTQYF. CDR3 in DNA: TGCAGCGTTGAGGCCCGCGGGACTAGCGCCGGAGATACGCAGTATTTT.

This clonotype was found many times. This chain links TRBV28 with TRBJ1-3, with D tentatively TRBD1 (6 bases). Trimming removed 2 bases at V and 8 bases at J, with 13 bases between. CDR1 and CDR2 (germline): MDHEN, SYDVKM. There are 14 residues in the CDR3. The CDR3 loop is CASSLMGAPDTIYF. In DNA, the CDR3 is TGTGCCAGCAGTTTAATGGGGGCACCGGACACCATATATTTT.

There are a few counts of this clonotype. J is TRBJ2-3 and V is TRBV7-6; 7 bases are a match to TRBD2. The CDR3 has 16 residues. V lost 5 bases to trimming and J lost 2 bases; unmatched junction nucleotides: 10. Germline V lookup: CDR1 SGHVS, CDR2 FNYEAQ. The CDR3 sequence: CASSPAGVVVTDTQYF. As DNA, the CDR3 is TGTGCCAGCAGCCCCGCGGGGGTGGTTGTCACAGATACGCAGTATTTT. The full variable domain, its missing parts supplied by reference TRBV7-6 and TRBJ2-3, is GAGVSQSPRYKVTKRGQDVALRCDPISGHVSLYWYRQALGQGPEFLTYFNYEAQQDKSGLPNDRFSAERPEGSISTLTIQRTEQRDSAMYRCASSPAGVVVTDTQYFGPGTRLTVL.

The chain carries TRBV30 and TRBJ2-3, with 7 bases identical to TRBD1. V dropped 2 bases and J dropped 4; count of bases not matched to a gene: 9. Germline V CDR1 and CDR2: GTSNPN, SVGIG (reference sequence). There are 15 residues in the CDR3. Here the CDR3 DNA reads TGTGCCTGGAGTACCTCGACAGGGATCGCAGATACGCAGTATTTT. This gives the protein CAWSTSTGIADTQYF.

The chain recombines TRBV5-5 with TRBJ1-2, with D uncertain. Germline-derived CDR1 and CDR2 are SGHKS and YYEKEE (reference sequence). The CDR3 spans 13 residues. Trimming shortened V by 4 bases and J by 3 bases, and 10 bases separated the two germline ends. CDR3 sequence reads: CASSVDGDYGYTF. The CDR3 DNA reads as TGTGCCAGCAGCGTTGACGGAGACTATGGCTACACCTTC.

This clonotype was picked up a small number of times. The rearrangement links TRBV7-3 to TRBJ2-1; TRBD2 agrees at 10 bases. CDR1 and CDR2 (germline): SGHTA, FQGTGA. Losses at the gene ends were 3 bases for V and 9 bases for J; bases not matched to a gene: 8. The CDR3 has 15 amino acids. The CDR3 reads CASSFTASGSGEQFF. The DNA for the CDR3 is TGTGCCAGCAGCTTCACCGCTAGCGGGAGCGGTGAGCAGTTCTTC.

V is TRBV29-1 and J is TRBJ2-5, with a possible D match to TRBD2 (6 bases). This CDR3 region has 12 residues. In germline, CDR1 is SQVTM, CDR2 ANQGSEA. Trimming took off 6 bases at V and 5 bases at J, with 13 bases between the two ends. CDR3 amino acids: CSVGSSGETQYF. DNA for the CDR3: TGCAGCGTAGGGTCGAGCGGGGAGACCCAGTACTTC.

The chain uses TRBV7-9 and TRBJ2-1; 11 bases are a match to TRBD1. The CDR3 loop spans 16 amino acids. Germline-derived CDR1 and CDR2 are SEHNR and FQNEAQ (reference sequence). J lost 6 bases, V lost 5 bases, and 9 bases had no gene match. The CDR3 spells CASSGQGATFGNEQFF. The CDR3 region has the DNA TGTGCCAGCAGCGGACAGGGGGCGACCTTCGGCAATGAGCAGTTCTTC.